The 7 T cell receptor beta chains presented below share a single source sample, sequenced in a study of metastatic and nonmetastatic thyroid tumors. No patient received treatment before thyroid surgery. TCRdb reprocessed the PCR reads via MiXCR. The table has tens of thousands of clones, approximately 20% seen once. The sequenced material came from blood. Receptors were obtained from a female donor with papillary thyroid cancer or a benign thyroid nodule (not recorded which). Some clones in this sample may be carry-over from other donors' samples.

This clone was detected ten times or more. The chain uses TRBV12-3 or TRBV12-4 and TRBJ2-3; TRBD1 matches 7 bases. The ends lost 5 bases at V and 6 bases at J; junction bases unmatched: 11. This CDR3 region has 15 residues. DNA for the CDR3: TGTGCCAGCAGTACCCAGACAGGGACCCGCGATACGCAGTATTTT. It encodes CASSTQTGTRDTQYF.

The count of this clone is one. The V gene is TRBV5-1, the J gene TRBJ2-5; D is undetermined. The CDR3 consists of 14 residues. From germline, CDR1 is SGHRS and CDR2 YFSETQ. Trimming took off 2 bases at V and 8 bases at J, with 16 bases between the two ends. CDR3 region: CASSLYARRDTQYF. DNA for the CDR3: TGCGCCAGCAGCTTATATGCGAGGAGAGATACCCAGTACTTC.

This clone was recorded many times. The chain employs TRBV5-6 and TRBJ2-7; a weak D match, TRBD1 (6 bases). This CDR3 is built from 14 residues. Trimming stripped 0 bases from V and 2 bases from J, with 9 bases between. Per germline, CDR1 SGHDT and CDR2 YYEEEE. For the CDR3, the DNA is TGTGCCAGCAGCTTGGGGGACACACCCTACGAGCAGTACTTC. Translating it yields CASSLGDTPYEQYF.

In this sample, this clone turned up many times. The chain employs TRBV2 and TRBJ1-5; D not certain. CDR1 SNHLY and CDR2 FYNNEI come from the germline V gene. V was pared by 6 bases and J by 0 bases, with 12 bases between. The CDR3 length is 15 residues. The CDR3 DNA reads as TGTGCCAGCAGCCCGGACGCAAATAGCAATCAGCCCCAGCATTTT. Translated, it gives CASSPDANSNQPQHF. Variable domain in full (rest from reference TRBV2 and TRBJ1-5): EPEVTQTPSHQVTQMGQEVILRCVPISNHLYFYWYRQILGQKVEFLVSFYNNEISEKSEIFDDQFSVERPDGSNFTLKIRSTKLEDSAMYFCASSPDANSNQPQHFGDGTRLSIL.

This clone was recorded many times. This chain uses TRBV5-8 with TRBJ2-7, with TRBD1 matching over 7 bases. Germline values: CDR1 SGHTS, CDR2 YDEGEE. This CDR3 has 15 residues. V lost 0 bases and J lost 2; bases outside the gene matches: 5. This CDR3 reads CASSLGNRGTYEQYF. DNA of the CDR3: TGTGCCAGCAGCTTGGGAAACAGGGGAACCTACGAGCAGTACTTC.

Note on this clone: It may be a read error: a sequence one base away is much more abundant. This specimen includes other DNA sequences encoding the same CDR3. CDR3 protein: CSVGGTSGSGVGRTDTQYF. CDR3 nucleotide sequence: TGCAGCGTTGGGGGTACTAGCGGGAGTGGGGTCGGTAGAACAGATACGCAGTATTTT. The chain has TRBV29-1 and TRBJ2-3; 11 bases match TRBD2. The V gene's germline CDR1 is SQVTM and CDR2 ANQGSEA. The length of the CDR3 is 19 residues. The ends lost 4 bases at V and 3 bases at J; junction bases unmatched: 18.

A note on this clone: This could be a read error, since a much larger clone is one nucleotide away. Lacking the conserved final phenylalanine or tryptophan, this CDR3 likely reflects a read error. The gene calls are TRBV5-1 and TRBJ2-2; no clear D gene. The CDR3 has 13 residues. CDR1 and CDR2 (germline): SGHRS, YFSETQ. The germline V and J ends were trimmed by 6 bases and 6 bases, with 12 bases remaining between them. This CDR3 is CASKGIESGELFL. Written as DNA, the CDR3 is TGCGCCAGCAAGGGAATAGAGTCCGGGGAGCTGTTTCTT.